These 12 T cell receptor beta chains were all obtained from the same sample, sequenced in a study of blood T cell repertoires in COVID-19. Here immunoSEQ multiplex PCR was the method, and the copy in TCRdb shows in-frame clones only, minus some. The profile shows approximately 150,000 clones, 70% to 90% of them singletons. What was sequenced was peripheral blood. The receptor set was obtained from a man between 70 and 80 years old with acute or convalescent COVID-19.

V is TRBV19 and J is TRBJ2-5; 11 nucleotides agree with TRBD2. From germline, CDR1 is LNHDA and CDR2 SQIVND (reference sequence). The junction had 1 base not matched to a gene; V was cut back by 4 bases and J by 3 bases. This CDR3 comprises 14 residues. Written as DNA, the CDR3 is TGTGCCAGTAGTAAGACTAGCGGGGAAGAGACCCAGTACTTC. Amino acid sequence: CASSKTSGEETQYF.

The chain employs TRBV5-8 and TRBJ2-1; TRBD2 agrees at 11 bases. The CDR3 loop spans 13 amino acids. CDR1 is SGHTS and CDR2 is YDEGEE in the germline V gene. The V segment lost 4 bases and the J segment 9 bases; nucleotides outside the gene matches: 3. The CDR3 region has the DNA TGTGCCAGCAGCCGGGGACTAGCGGTTGAGCAGTTCTTC. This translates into CASSRGLAVEQFF.

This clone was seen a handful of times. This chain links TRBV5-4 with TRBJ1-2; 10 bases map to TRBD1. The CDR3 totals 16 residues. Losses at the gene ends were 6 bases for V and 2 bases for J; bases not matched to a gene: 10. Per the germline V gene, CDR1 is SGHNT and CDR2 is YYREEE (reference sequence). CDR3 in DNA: TGTGCCAGCACCCACGGGGGGGGACAGGGGAACTATGGCTACACCTTC. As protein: CASTHGGGQGNYGYTF.

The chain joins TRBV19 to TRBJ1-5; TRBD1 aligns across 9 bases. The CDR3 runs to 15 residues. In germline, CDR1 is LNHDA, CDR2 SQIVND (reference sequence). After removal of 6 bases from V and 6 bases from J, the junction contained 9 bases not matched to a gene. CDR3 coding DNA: TGTGCCAGTAGGACACAGGGGGCTAGCGGTCAGCCCCAGCATTTT. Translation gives CASRTQGASGQPQHF.

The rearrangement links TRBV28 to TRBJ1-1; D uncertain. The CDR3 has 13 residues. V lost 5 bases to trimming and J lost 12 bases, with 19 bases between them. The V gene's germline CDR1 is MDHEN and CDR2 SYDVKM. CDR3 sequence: CASSPPERGKSFF. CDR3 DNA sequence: TGTGCCAGCAGTCCCCCAGAAAGAGGAAAGTCTTTCTTT.

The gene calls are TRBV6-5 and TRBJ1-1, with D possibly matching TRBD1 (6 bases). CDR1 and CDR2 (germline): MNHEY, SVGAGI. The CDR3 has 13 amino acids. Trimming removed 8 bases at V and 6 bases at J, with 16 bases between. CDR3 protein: CASAPGGGPEAFF. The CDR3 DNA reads TGTGCCAGCGCGCCTGGGGGGGGCCCTGAAGCTTTCTTT.

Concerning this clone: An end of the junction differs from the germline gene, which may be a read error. The CDR3 here is CASTLGAVDLGNTEAFF. The CDR3 DNA follows: TGTGCCAGCACCTTAGGGGCTGTAGACCTCGGGAACACTGAAGCTTTCTTT. The V call is TRBV7-9, the J call TRBJ1-1; TRBD1 is a possible D gene (5 bases). Germline CDR1 reads SEHNR; CDR2 reads FQNEAQ (reference sequence). CDR3 size: 17 residues. Variable domain in full (rest from reference TRBV7-9 and TRBJ1-1): DTGVSQNPRHKITKRGQNVTFRCDPISEHNRLYWYRQTLGQGPEFLTYFQNEAQLEKSRLLSDRFSAERPKGSFSTLEIQRTEQGDSAMYLCASTLGAVDLGNTEAFFGQGTRLTVV.

The CDR3 nucleotides are TGTGCCAGCAGCGGAAGCCCCCAGGGGACGGCCGGGGAGCTGTTTTTT. Its translation: CASSGSPQGTAGELFF. V usage is TRBV4-2 and J usage is TRBJ2-2; D might be TRBD1 (6 bases). The CDR3 covers 16 residues. V was trimmed by 5 bases and J by 6 bases, leaving 19 bases between them. Germline loops: CDR1 LGHNA, CDR2 YNFKEQ.

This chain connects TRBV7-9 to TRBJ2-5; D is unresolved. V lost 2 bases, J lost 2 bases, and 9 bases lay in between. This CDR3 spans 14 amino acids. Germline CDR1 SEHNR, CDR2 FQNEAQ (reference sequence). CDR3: CASSLNAAQETQYF. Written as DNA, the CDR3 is TGTGCCAGCAGCTTAAACGCTGCGCAAGAGACCCAGTACTTC.

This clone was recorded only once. For the CDR3, the DNA is TGTGCCAGCAAAGGGGAGGTCCCCTATGGCTACACCTTC. It specifies CASKGEVPYGYTF. The gene calls are TRBV6-5 and TRBJ1-2; the D gene is possibly TRBD1 (5 bases). Trimming left V 7 bases short and J 4 bases short, with 13 bases between. Per the germline V gene, CDR1 is MNHEY and CDR2 is SVGAGI. The CDR3 runs to 13 residues.

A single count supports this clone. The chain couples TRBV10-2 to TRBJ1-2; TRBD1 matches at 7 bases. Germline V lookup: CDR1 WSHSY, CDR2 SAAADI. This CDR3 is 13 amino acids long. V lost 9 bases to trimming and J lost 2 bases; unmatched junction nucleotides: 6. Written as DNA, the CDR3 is TGCGCCAGTGGGACAGAGACCAACTATGGCTACACCTTC. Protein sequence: CASGTETNYGYTF.

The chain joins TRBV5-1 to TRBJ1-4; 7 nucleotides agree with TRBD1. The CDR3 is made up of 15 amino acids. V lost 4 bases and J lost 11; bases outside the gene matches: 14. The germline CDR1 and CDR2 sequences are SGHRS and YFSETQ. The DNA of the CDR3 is TGCGCCAGCAGCCCGCGGGACAGCCCGGTGGCTAAACTGTTTTTT. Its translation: CASSPRDSPVAKLFF.